This is a list of T cell receptor beta chains from one sample in a study of blood T cells in healthy people across ages. From the 5' RACE reads, TCRdb called clonotypes with MiXCR, one entry per CDR3 protein. The table lists some 750,000 distinct CDR3 sequences, over 20% of them singletons. The sample consisted of blood. The receptors originated from a man in his 70s in good health. Both conserved end residues are trimmed from each CDR3. The order of the fields is D gene, V gene, CDR3 protein. D genes are given only for firm matches.

NA	TRBV19	ASSIGPNSPLH
NA	TRBV10-3	AISRQPGTDTQY
NA	TRBV7-9	ASRHRGGTEAF
NA	TRBV29-1	SVERNEQETQY
TRBD2	TRBV12-3/TRBV12-4	ASSLLAGVGEQY
NA	TRBV9	ASSVVPIPKGTDTQY
NA	TRBV7-7	ASSLLGGPNDEQF
NA	TRBV11-3	ASSLAIGADTGELF
NA	TRBV20-1	SAPPALRDTGELF
NA	TRBV20-1	SAAQFSTEAF
NA	TRBV27	ASKEAGGYT
NA	TRBV5-6	ASSGNAVNNSPLH
TRBD1	TRBV6-2/TRBV6-3	ASRGTGTGNEKLF
NA	TRBV12-3/TRBV12-4	ASSAGRGVQETQY
NA	TRBV11-2	ASSLVGGALKEKLF
TRBD1	TRBV29-1	SVVGVSGGRTDTQY
NA	TRBV29-1	SADSSGVSDTQY
NA	TRBV7-6	ASRKGLANTGELF
NA	TRBV27	ASSFSGNGETQY
NA	TRBV2	ASSEGGAIPTQY